Many counts were recorded for the clone carrying this T cell receptor beta chain. The antigen remains undetermined. The data are from a study of metastatic and nonmetastatic thyroid tumors. For the study at large: Repertoires from malignant and benign thyroid patients were compared across blood and tumor or nodule tissue.

Germline assignment: CDR1 MNHEY and CDR2 SVGAGI. This CDR3 comprises 14 residues. Between the trimmed V and J ends, which lost 0 bases and 10 bases, there was a span of 12 bases. Study conclusions and caveats: Patients with malignant thyroid tumors reportedly had significantly higher TCR beta diversity than those with benign nodules, in blood and tumor.

Per the original data handling: For papillary thyroid cancer, a distant-metastasis classifier was constructed from CDR3 differences observed across clinicopathological groups. TCRdb reassembled clones from the PCR reads with MiXCR. TCRdb's processing, not the study's, gives the V and J calls here. The sample carries tens of thousands of clones, roughly 18% recorded once. All patients were treatment-naive before thyroid surgery. The source is a female donor with papillary thyroid cancer or a benign thyroid nodule (not recorded which). Some clones in this sample may be carry-over from other donors' samples. The chain has TRBV6-5 and TRBJ1-4; D gene unclear. Sequencing used blood. CDR3 sequence reads: CASSYSLFGGKLFF. CDR3 sequence (DNA): TGTGCCAGCAGTTACTCCCTTTTTGGAGGAAAACTGTTTTTT.